What follows are 18 T cell receptor beta chains derived from one specimen sequenced in a study of shared clonotypes between healthy human individuals. TCRdb's copy holds only in-frame clones and misses some; the assay was immunoSEQ multiplex PCR. The data show about 480,000 clones, 75% to 80% seen once. Material for sequencing was PBMCs. The origin of the receptors is a woman between 35 and 50 years old in good health. Some clones in this sample may be carry-over from other donors' samples.

V is TRBV10-1 and J is TRBJ2-1; 11 positions match TRBD2. There are 16 residues in the CDR3. J was trimmed by 9 bases and V by 0 bases; bases with no gene match: 7. The germline V gene encodes CDR1 WNHNN and CDR2 SYGVQD (reference sequence). For the CDR3, the DNA is TGCGCCAGCAGTGAGTCTGAACTAGCGGGAGTCTTTGAGCAGTTCTTC. This encodes CASSESELAGVFEQFF.

This clone was found a few times. The chain has TRBV10-3 and TRBJ2-5; no clear D. The length of the CDR3 is 13 residues. The V and J ends lost 6 bases and 4 bases respectively, with 12 bases between them. Germline V gene data show CDR1 as ENHRY and CDR2 as SYGVKD. As DNA, the CDR3 is TGTGCCATCAGGGCGCCCTATGGAGAGACCCAGTACTTC. Protein product: CAIRAPYGETQYF.

The chain employs TRBV19 and TRBJ1-2; D may be TRBD1 (6 bases). V lost 7 bases to trimming and J lost 2 bases, with 17 bases between them. Germline V gives CDR1 LNHDA, CDR2 SQIVND (reference sequence). This CDR3 region has 15 residues. The CDR3 here is CASTSWTVVNYGYTF. Written as DNA, the CDR3 is TGTGCCAGTACCTCATGGACAGTCGTCAACTATGGCTACACCTTC.

This clone came up once. The chain combines TRBV19 with TRBJ2-7, with 11 bases identical to TRBD1. The CDR3 is 14 amino acids. The V segment lost 6 bases and the J segment 12 bases; nucleotides outside the gene matches: 13. Germline CDR1 reads LNHDA; CDR2 reads SQIVND (reference sequence). The CDR3 nucleotides are TGTGCCAGTAGCGCCGGGACAGGGGGGAAAGGTCTGTACTTC. As protein: CASSAGTGGKGLYF.

Concerning this clone itself: In the same sample, other DNA sequences code for this CDR3. The rearrangement joins TRBV7-3 to TRBJ2-7; either TRBD1 or TRBD2 may fit D (5 bases each). The CDR3 loop spans 13 amino acids. Germline loops: CDR1 SGHTA, CDR2 FQGTGA. Trimming cost V 4 bases and J 2 bases, with 9 bases left between them. The CDR3 DNA reads as TGTGCCAGCAGCTCGGGACCGACCTACGAGCAGTACTTC. Encoded protein: CASSSGPTYEQYF.

This sequence joins TRBV11-1 and TRBJ1-1, with D hard to call. The V gene's germline CDR1 is SGHAT and CDR2 FQDESV (reference sequence). Trimming left V 2 bases short and J 1 base short, with 5 bases between. The CDR3 has 13 amino acids. CDR3 DNA sequence: TGTGCCAGCAGCTTACACGCGAACACTGAAGCTTTCTTT. This encodes CASSLHANTEAFF.

This chain links TRBV30 with TRBJ2-3; unclear D gene. The germline V gene encodes CDR1 GTSNPN and CDR2 SVGIG (reference sequence). CDR3 length equals 12 residues. V was shortened by 1 base and J by 4 bases, with 6 bases between the two germline ends. This chain's CDR3 is CAWSAPADTQYF. In nucleotides, the CDR3 is TGTGCCTGGAGTGCACCGGCAGATACGCAGTATTTT.

CDR3 sequence reads: CASSLAGTGPYEQYF. The CDR3 DNA follows: TGTGCCAGCAGCCTGGCCGGGACCGGGCCCTACGAGCAGTACTTC. V is TRBV7-2 and J is TRBJ2-7; D may match TRBD1 or TRBD2 (5 bases each). The CDR3 length is 15 residues. Germline lookup yields CDR1 SGHTA and CDR2 FQGNSA. V was trimmed by 5 bases and J by 2 bases, leaving 16 bases between them.

The chain employs TRBV5-6 and TRBJ1-1, with D unresolved. Germline values: CDR1 SGHDT, CDR2 YYEEEE. V was pared by 2 bases and J by 2 bases, with 10 bases between. The CDR3 length is 14 residues. CDR3 in amino acids: CASSFYRVNTEAFF. CDR3 sequence (DNA): TGTGCCAGCAGCTTTTACAGAGTCAACACTGAAGCTTTCTTT.

The rearrangement uses TRBV10-3 and TRBJ2-1; 7 nucleotides match TRBD1. The CDR3 has 13 amino acids. Germline trimming cut 4 bases from V and 7 bases from J; bases unmatched to any gene: 4. Germline CDR1 is ENHRY and CDR2 is SYGVKD. CDR3 protein: CAISGLQGNEQFF. The CDR3 DNA follows: TGTGCCATCAGTGGCCTACAGGGGAATGAGCAGTTCTTC.

This chain uses TRBV28 with TRBJ1-5; D gene uncertain. CDR1 and CDR2 (germline): MDHEN, SYDVKM. The V gene lost 7 bases and the J gene lost 7 bases, with 11 bases spanning the gap. This CDR3 has 12 residues. CDR3 DNA sequence: TGTGCCAGCAATGGATACGGGCAGCCCCAGCATTTT. Amino acids: CASNGYGQPQHF.

This clone occurred many times. The V and J genes are TRBV5-1 and TRBJ2-1, with 7 bases fitting TRBD2. The CDR3 sequence is 16 residues long. The V gene's germline CDR1 is SGHRS and CDR2 YFSETQ. J lost 4 bases, V lost 1 base, and 8 bases had no gene match. The CDR3 loop is CASSLLGTTVYNEQFF. CDR3 DNA: TGCGCCAGCAGCTTGCTCGGGACTACTGTATACAATGAGCAGTTCTTC.

V and J are TRBV2 and TRBJ1-5; D is undetermined. With 7 bases removed from V and 5 bases from J, the gap between germline ends came to 9 bases. CDR3 length equals 12 residues. CDR1 and CDR2 (germline): SNHLY, FYNNEI. The chain's CDR3 is CASKGFDQPQHF. The CDR3 DNA is TGTGCCAGCAAAGGGTTCGATCAGCCCCAGCATTTT.

This clone was detected only a few times. The rearrangement joins TRBV20-1 to TRBJ2-1; D is ambiguous. The CDR3 length is 11 residues. The ends were cut back, 1 base at V and 12 bases at J, with 10 bases in the middle. CDR1 DFQATT and CDR2 SNEGSKA come from the germline V gene (reference sequence). The CDR3: CSARVSHAQFF. CDR3 nucleotide sequence: TGCAGTGCTAGAGTGTCACACGCGCAGTTCTTC.

This clone was counted many times. The chain recombines TRBV5-1 with TRBJ2-1, with 12 bases lining up with TRBD2. The junction had 1 base not matched to a gene; V was cut back by 3 bases and J by 6 bases. CDR1 and CDR2 (germline): SGHRS, YFSETQ. This CDR3 comprises 14 residues. Here the CDR3 DNA reads TGCGCCAGCAGCTCGACTAGCGGGAGCAATGAGCAGTTCTTC. Encoded protein: CASSSTSGSNEQFF. The full variable domain, completed using reference TRBV5-1 and TRBJ2-1, is KAGVTQTPRYLIKTRGQQVTLSCSPISGHRSVSWYQQTPGQGLQFLFEYFSETQRNKGNFPGRFSGRQFSNSRSEMNVSTLELGDSALYLCASSSTSGSNEQFFGPGTRLTVL.

The chain uses TRBV4-1 and TRBJ2-5; 9 bases align to TRBD1. This CDR3 contains 17 residues. Germline CDR1 MGHRA, CDR2 YSYEKL. Trimming removed 3 bases from V and 1 base from J; junction bases left unmatched: 9. The CDR3 DNA sequence: TGCGCCAGCAGCCAGGTCCCGGGACAGGGACGCCAAGAGACCCAGTACTTC. Protein sequence: CASSQVPGQGRQETQYF.

This chain connects TRBV10-3 to TRBJ2-1; 10 positions agree with TRBD2. CDR3 length: 17 residues. Germline V gene sequence: CDR1 ENHRY, CDR2 SYGVKD. V was clipped by 6 bases and J by 7 bases; unmatched bases: 15. CDR3 bases: TGTGCCATCAGGCAAGCGGGAGGGCCGCGAGGTGGGAATGAGCAGTTCTTC. Its translation is CAIRQAGGPRGGNEQFF.

CDR3 bases: TGTGCCAGCAGCGTGGGGGTCGGCGGGAGTGGGGCAGATACGCAGTATTTT. Translation: CASSVGVGGSGADTQYF. V is TRBV9 and J is TRBJ2-3; 7 bases are a match to TRBD2. The CDR3 is 17 residues long. V lost 2 bases, J lost 4 bases, and 13 bases stayed unmatched. Germline V CDR1 and CDR2: SGDLS, YYNGEE. The whole variable domain, filled in from reference TRBV9 and TRBJ2-3, reads DSGVTQTPKHLITATGQRVTLRCSPRSGDLSVYWYQQSLDQGLQFLIQYYNGEERAKGNILERFSAQQFPDLHSELNLSSLELGDSALYFCASSVGVGGSGADTQYFGPGTRLTVL.